The present TCR beta chain was sequenced within a study of T cells in Graves' hyperthyroidism and ophthalmopathy. Study-wide points: Among clonotypes expanded in thyroid above 0.001, most were also found in blood. A model using 13 V-J features told ophthalmopathy apart from stable hyperthyroidism.

Stable Graves' hyperthyroidism denoted no ophthalmopathy progression over 18 months. Not enrolled were patients with uncontrolled infection, other autoimmune disease, pregnancy or lactation. Germline values: CDR1 SGHDT, CDR2 YYEEEE. Trimming at V came to 3 bases and at J to 5 bases, leaving 11 bases not matched to a gene. The CDR3 totals 18 residues. A word on this clonotype: What it binds is unknown.

Researchers amplified the TCR beta CDR3 regions from RNA transcripts. RT-PCR in the first round (using the HTBI primer set) targeted the TCR CDR3. A single record per CDR3 protein comes from TCRdb applying MiXCR to the multiplex PCR reads. The sample includes fewer than 900,000 distinct CDR3 sequences, roughly 15% of them seen just once. The sequence was obtained from a young man with Graves' hyperthyroidism. The sequencing input was blood. The chain couples TRBV5-6 to TRBJ2-5; 15 nucleotides align to TRBD2. CDR3 region: CASSSAGLAGGLDETQYF. CDR3 in DNA: TGTGCCAGCAGCTCAGCTGGACTAGCGGGAGGGCTGGACGAGACCCAGTACTTC.